The source of this TCR beta chain is a study of T cell responses to AZD1222 COVID-19 vaccine (dated by TCRdb to the early 2020s). Notes on the research overall: TCR sequencing was performed for about 250 trial participants, of whom roughly 200 were given two doses of AZD1222 and around 26 were given two doses of MenACWY control vaccine. Trial participants were enrolled into age subgroups of 18-55, 56-69 and 70-plus years, which contained 148, 28 and 57 TCR-sequenced participants, respectively.

The CDR3 regions of human TCRbeta chains were analyzed by immunosequencing. The authors' analysis ran thus. TCRs in the repertoires were matched against a reference library of SARS-CoV-2-specific TCRs that had been generated with the MIRA antigen-specificity platform. Breadth meant the fraction of unique TCRs that were SARS-CoV-2-associated, whereas depth meant the fraction of total T cells that were SARS-CoV-2-associated. Each spike-specific TCR was assigned to its reactive spike region and to a CD4 or CD8 class using the MIRA data. Log10-transformed breadth and depth values were compared by one-way ANOVA with Sidak's multiple comparisons tests. The immuneACCESS repertoire file appears here via TCRdb, limited to in-frame rearrangements. These files lack a portion of the clones; in checked studies, under half of the deficit traces to unresolved V genes, and the cause of the others is not known. That table gives V, J and clone size, and the DNA gave D and trimming. The sample profile shows fewer than 150,000 clones; 80% to 90% of them were found once. The ten largest clones add up to approximately 9.8% of the sample.

Concerning this clone: There is no known antigen for this receptor. No base qualities exist here, and no much larger clone lies one base off it.

At the junction V is shortened by 2 bases and J by 5 bases; bases outside the gene matches: 4. CDR1 and CDR2, per the germline V gene, are SGDLS and YYNGEE. Inclusive of the bounding cysteine and phenylalanine, the CDR3 is 14 residues long. Just CDR3 DNA is preserved here, 42 bases in frame from base 1. Results the study describes overall, beyond this receptor: Vaccine-associated CD4 TCRs spanned the whole spike protein, with dominant responses in regions 160-218 and 743-854. In the small 56-69-year group, the increase in depth fell short of significance, most likely because of low power. Reportedly, close to half of the unique spike-specific TCRs recognized epitopes lying outside the regions that are mutated in the B.1.351 and B.1.1.7 variants. Participants were mostly white British, with more females than males. The authors suggested clonal diversity may have been underestimated. No day 14 peak-response samples were available, so repertoires were characterized only after the peak T cell response. Conclusions about previously exposed vaccinees are limited because only six or seven AZD1222 recipients were SARS-CoV-2 seropositive at baseline. After two AZD1222 doses, both the breadth and the depth of spike-specific TCRs were significantly higher than at day 0 and than in MenACWY recipients.

In the paper's terms, the time point label means: about 28 days (+/-7) after the second vaccine dose. AZD1222 recipients given second doses at about 4 weeks or at about 12 weeks were pooled, since spike-specific TCR depth and breadth were not found to differ between the two schedules. The vaccinee samples were drawn from two UK trials, COV001 and COV002, one of which was a single-blind randomized controlled phase 2/3 trial testing AZD1222 (ChAdOx1 nCoV-19) in healthy adults. Trial participant PBMC samples were collected at day 0 and day 28 after the second dose for TCRbeta chain sequencing. Sequencing was performed on peripheral blood, taken 28 days after the second AZD1222 dose. This chain joins TRBV9 to TRBJ1-2; 9 bases in the junction line up with TRBD1. The TCR was taken from an adult who received the AZD1222 COVID-19 vaccine. The nucleotide sequence reads TGTGCCAGCAGCGTGGGGGACAGGGCTTATGGCTACACCTTC. Its coded protein is CASSVGDRAYGYTF. With the portions outside the CDR3 filled from the reference TRBV9 and TRBJ1-2 genes, the complete variable region becomes DSGVTQTPKHLITATGQRVTLRCSPRSGDLSVYWYQQSLDQGLQFLIQYYNGEERAKGNILERFSAQQFPDLHSELNLSSLELGDSALYFCASSVGDRAYGYTFGSGTRLTVV.